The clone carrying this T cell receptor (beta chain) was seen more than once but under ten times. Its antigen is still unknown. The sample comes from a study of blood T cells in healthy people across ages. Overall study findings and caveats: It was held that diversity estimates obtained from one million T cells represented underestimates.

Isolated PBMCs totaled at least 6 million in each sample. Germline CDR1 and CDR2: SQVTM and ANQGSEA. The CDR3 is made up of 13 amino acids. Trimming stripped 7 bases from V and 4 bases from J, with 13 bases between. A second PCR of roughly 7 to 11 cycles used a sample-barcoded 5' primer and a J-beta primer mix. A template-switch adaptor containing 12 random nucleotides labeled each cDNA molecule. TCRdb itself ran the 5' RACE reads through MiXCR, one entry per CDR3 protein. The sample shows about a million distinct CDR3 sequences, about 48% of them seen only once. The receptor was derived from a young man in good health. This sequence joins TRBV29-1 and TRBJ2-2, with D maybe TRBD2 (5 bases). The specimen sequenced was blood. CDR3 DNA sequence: TGCAGCGGTATAAAAGGGAGCACCGGGGAGCTGTTTTTT. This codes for CSGIKGSTGELFF.